The source of this T cell receptor (beta chain) is a study of blood T cell repertoires in COVID-19. Among Cohort 3 donors, those recovered had two negative PCRs, clearance, or symptom resolution. Repertoires were generated with immunoSEQ multiplex PCR, while TCRdb's copy carries only in-frame clones and drops some. There are 200,000 to 250,000 clones in the sample; about 80% occur only once, and roughly 15% lies in the top ten. This CDR3 is 16 amino acids long. After removal of 5 bases from V and 3 bases from J, the junction contained 9 bases not matched to a gene. Germline lookup yields CDR1 SGHTA and CDR2 FQGNSA.

The source is a man aged 40-55 years who had recovered from COVID-19. The source material was PBMCs or T cells enriched from blood (not recorded which). The genes are TRBV7-2 and TRBJ2-1; 8 nucleotides agree with TRBD2. CDR3 nucleotide sequence: TGTGCCAGCAGCCTCTCGCGGGGGGAGGTCTACAATGAGCAGTTCTTC. Translating gives CASSLSRGEVYNEQFF.